Given below is one T cell receptor (beta chain) in context. The age range of participants was 18 to 89 years, with residence in approximately 25 US areas. This entry is derived from a study of blood T cell repertoires in COVID-19. Germline values: CDR1 SGDLS, CDR2 YYNGEE. Trimming at V came to 0 bases and at J to 6 bases, leaving 4 bases not matched to a gene. This CDR3 is 15 amino acids long. As handled by the study authors: It was from reference gene primer amplification that nucleated cell counts were estimated. Using immunoSEQ multiplex PCR, the repertoire was profiled, and TCRdb retains in-frame clones only, with some absent. The V and J calls and clone size were taken over from that table, and D and trimming were inferred from the DNA. The sample records 180,000 or so clones, roughly 89% being singletons.

Sample: PBMCs or T cells enriched from blood (not recorded which). This sequence originates from a woman aged 40-49 years with acute COVID-19. The gene calls are TRBV9 and TRBJ2-1; 9 bases line up with TRBD2. CDR3: CASSVVAGAINEQFF. In nucleotides, the CDR3 is TGTGCCAGCAGCGTAGTAGCGGGAGCCATCAATGAGCAGTTCTTC. Combining the CDR3 with reference TRBV9 and TRBJ2-1 gives the whole variable domain DSGVTQTPKHLITATGQRVTLRCSPRSGDLSVYWYQQSLDQGLQFLIQYYNGEERAKGNILERFSAQQFPDLHSELNLSSLELGDSALYFCASSVVAGAINEQFFGPGTRLTVL.